Sequencing of this T cell receptor (beta chain) was carried out in a study of T cell clones after liver transplantation. CDR1 is LNHDA, CDR2 SQIVND, per germline (reference sequence). This CDR3 is 15 amino acids long. Trimming pared 10 bases from V and 2 bases from J, leaving 17 bases between. Using immunoSEQ multiplex PCR, the repertoire was profiled, and TCRdb retains in-frame clones only, with some absent. The table shows over 45,000 clones, with roughly 71% occurring only once. The chain uses TRBV19 and TRBJ2-2; D tentatively reads TRBD1 or TRBD2 (5 bases each). Sample: CD4+ T cells from blood, taken approximately 54 months after liver transplant. This clonotype was sampled from a human patient who received a liver transplant. Some T cells may trace back to the graft donor. The CDR3 reads CATALGTINTGELFF. The CDR3 DNA reads TGTGCCACCGCCCTCGGGACGATAAACACCGGGGAGCTGTTTTTT.